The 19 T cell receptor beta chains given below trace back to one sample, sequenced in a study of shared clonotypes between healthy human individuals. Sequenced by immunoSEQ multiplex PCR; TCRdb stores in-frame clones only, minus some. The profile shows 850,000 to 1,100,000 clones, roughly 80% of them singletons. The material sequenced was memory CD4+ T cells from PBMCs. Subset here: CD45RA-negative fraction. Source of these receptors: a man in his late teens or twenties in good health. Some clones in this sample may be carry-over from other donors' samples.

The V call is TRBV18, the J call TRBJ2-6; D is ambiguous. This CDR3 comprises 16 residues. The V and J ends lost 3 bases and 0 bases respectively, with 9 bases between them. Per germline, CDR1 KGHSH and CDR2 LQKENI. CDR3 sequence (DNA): TGTGCCAGCTCACCTGGCCCATTCTCTGGGGCCAACGTCCTGACTTTC. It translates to CASSPGPFSGANVLTF.

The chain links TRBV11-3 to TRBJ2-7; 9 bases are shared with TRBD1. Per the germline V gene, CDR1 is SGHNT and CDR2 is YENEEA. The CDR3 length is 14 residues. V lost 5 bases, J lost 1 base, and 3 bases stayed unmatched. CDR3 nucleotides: TGTGCCAGCAGCCCGACAGGGGGGTCCTACGAGCAGTACTTC. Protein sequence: CASSPTGGSYEQYF.

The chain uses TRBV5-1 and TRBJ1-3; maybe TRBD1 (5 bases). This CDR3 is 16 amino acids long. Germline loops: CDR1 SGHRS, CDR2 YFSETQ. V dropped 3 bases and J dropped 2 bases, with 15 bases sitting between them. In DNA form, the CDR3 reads TGCGCCAGCAGCTGGAACCCAGGGATAACTGGAAACACCATATATTTT. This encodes CASSWNPGITGNTIYF.

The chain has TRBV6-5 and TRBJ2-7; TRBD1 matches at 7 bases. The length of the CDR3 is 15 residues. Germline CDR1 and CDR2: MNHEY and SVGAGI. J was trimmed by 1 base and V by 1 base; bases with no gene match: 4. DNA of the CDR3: TGTGCCAGCAGTTACTGGACAGGACCGTCCTACGAGCAGTACTTC. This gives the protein CASSYWTGPSYEQYF.

CDR3 region: CASSRSLASSSYNEQFF. The CDR3 DNA is TGTGCCTCCTCCCGGAGCCTGGCCTCGAGCTCCTACAATGAGCAGTTCTTC. This chain links TRBV27 with TRBJ2-1; D uncertain. V gave up 11 bases and J gave up 0 bases, with 23 bases separating them. The CDR3 is 17 residues long. The germline V gene encodes CDR1 MNHEY and CDR2 SMNVEV (reference sequence).

The CDR3 is CASTERTDGYTF. The CDR3 nucleotides are TGTGCCAGTACTGAAAGGACAGATGGCTACACCTTC. The V call is TRBV19, the J call TRBJ1-2, with D perhaps TRBD1 (6 bases). Per the germline V gene, CDR1 is LNHDA and CDR2 is SQIVND (reference sequence). Between the trimmed V and J ends, which lost 7 bases and 6 bases, there was a span of 12 bases. CDR3 length: 12 amino acids.

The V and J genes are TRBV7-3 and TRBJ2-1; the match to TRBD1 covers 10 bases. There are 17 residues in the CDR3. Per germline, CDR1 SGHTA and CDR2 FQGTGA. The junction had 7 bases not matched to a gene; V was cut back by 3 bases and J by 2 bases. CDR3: CASSLIPGTGAYNEQFF. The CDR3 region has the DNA TGTGCCAGCAGCTTGATACCCGGGACAGGGGCCTACAATGAGCAGTTCTTC.

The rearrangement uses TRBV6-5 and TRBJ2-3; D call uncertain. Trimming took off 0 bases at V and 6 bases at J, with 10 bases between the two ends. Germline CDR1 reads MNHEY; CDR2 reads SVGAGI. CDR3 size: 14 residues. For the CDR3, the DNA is TGTGCCAGCAGTTACTCCCCTGCTAGGGATACGCAGTATTTT. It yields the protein CASSYSPARDTQYF.

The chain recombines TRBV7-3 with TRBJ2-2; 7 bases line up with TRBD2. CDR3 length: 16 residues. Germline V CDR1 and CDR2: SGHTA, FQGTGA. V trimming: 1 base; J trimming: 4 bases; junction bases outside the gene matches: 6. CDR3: CASSLIGGSSTGELFF. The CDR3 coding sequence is TGTGCCAGCAGCTTAATTGGCGGGAGCAGCACCGGGGAGCTGTTTTTT.

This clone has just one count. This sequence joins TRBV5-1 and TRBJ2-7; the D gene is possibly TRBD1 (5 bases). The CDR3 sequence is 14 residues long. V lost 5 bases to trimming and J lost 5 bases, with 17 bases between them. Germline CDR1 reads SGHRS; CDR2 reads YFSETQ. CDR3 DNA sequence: TGCGCCAGCAGACTTTTAGTGGGGCCCCACGAGCAGTACTTC. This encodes CASRLLVGPHEQYF.

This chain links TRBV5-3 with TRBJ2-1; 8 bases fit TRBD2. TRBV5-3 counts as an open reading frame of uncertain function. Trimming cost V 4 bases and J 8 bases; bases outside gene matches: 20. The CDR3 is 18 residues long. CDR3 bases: TGTGCCAGAAGCCGACAAAAGGGACGGGAGGGCCTCGGGGATGAGCAGTTCTTC. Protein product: CARSRQKGREGLGDEQFF.

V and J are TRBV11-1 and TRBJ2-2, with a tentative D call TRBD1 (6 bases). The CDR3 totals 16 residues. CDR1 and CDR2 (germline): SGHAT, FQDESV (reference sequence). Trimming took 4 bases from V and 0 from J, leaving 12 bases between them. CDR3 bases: TGTGCCAGCAGCTACCTCCAGGGGACGAACACCGGGGAGCTGTTTTTT. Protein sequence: CASSYLQGTNTGELFF.

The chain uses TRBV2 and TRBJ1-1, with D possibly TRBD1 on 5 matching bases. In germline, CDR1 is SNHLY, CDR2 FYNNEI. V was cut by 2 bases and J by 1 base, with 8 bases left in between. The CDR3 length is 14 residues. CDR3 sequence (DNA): TGTGCCAGCAGTGAACTGGGGCCGAACACTGAAGCTTTCTTT. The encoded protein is CASSELGPNTEAFF.

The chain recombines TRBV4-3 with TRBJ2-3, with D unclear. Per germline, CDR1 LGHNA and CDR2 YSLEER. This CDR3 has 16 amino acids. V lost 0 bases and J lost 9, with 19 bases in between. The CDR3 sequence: CASSQDMALHQWTQYF. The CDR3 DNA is TGCGCCAGCAGCCAAGATATGGCTCTGCATCAGTGGACGCAGTATTTT.

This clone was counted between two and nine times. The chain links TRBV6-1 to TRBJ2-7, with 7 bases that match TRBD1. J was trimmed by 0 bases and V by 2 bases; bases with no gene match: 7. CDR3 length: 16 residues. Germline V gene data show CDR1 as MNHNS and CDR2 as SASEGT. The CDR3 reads CASSERAGDSSYEQYF. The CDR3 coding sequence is TGTGCCAGCAGTGAACGAGCAGGGGACAGCTCCTACGAGCAGTACTTC.

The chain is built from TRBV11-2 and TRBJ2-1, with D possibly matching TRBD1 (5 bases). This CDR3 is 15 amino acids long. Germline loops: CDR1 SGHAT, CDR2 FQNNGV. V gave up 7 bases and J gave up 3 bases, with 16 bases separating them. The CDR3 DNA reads TGTGCCAGCACCCCTAGGGGCCCGTTCTACAATGAGCAGTTCTTC. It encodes CASTPRGPFYNEQFF.

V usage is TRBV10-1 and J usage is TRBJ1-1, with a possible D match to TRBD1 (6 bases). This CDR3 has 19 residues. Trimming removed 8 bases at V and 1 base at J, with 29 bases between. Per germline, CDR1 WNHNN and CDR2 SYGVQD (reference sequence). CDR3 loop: CASGSGGRLGMSKNTEAFF. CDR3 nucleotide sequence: TGCGCCAGCGGCTCCGGGGGCCGTTTAGGGATGAGTAAGAACACTGAAGCTTTCTTT.

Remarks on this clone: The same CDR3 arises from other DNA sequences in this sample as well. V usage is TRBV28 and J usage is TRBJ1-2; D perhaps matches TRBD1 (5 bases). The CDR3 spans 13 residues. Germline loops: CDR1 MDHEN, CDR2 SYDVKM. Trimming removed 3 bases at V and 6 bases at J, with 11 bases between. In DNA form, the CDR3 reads TGTGCCAGCAGTTTGGGCAGGGAAAATGGCTACACCTTC. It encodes CASSLGRENGYTF.

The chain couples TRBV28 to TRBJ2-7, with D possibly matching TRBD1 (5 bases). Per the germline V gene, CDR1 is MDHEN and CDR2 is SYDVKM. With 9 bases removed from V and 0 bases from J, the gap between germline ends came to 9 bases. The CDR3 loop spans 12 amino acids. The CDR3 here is CASWGGSYEQYF. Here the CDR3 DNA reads TGTGCCAGTTGGGGCGGCTCCTACGAGCAGTACTTC.